These 15 T cell receptor beta chains originate from one sample sequenced in a study of human T cells and chemical hapten exposure. Time point indicated: patch test 2, 6 weeks after DPC sensitization. Treatment reported: therapeutic diphenylcyclopropenone sensitization with weekly scalp DPC. TCRdb re-called the RACE reads with MiXCR, one entry per CDR3 protein. The profile shows about 140,000 distinct CDR3 sequences, about 12% of them singletons. Sequencing was performed on whole blood, taken in connection with sensitization to the hapten diphenylcyclopropenone (DPC). These receptors all stem from a woman between 50 and 59 years old with alopecia areata. Some clones in this sample may be carry-over from other donors' samples.

CDR3 loop: CSVELGVNQPQHF. CDR3 in DNA: TGCAGCGTTGAACTGGGGGTCAATCAGCCCCAGCATTTT. This chain joins TRBV29-1 and TRBJ1-5, with D tentatively TRBD1 (5 bases). The CDR3 has 13 amino acids. Germline V lookup: CDR1 SQVTM, CDR2 ANQGSEA. The V end lost 2 bases, the J end lost 3 bases, and 8 bases lay between the germline ends.

In its sample, this clonotype was seen a few times. The genes are TRBV6-2 or TRBV6-3 and TRBJ2-5; maybe TRBD1 (5 bases). With 6 bases removed from V and 9 bases from J, the gap between germline ends came to 17 bases. The length of the CDR3 is 13 residues. The germline CDR1 and CDR2 sequences are MNHEY and SVGEGT. The CDR3 sequence is CASRPTGARAQYF. The CDR3 coding sequence is TGTGCCAGCAGACCTACAGGAGCCAGGGCCCAGTACTTC.

At least ten counts were recorded for this clonotype. CDR3 in amino acids: CASSLRGRIGYTF. CDR3 DNA: TGTGCCAGCAGTTTGAGGGGGCGAATTGGCTACACCTTC. This chain joins TRBV27 and TRBJ1-2; TRBD1 aligns across 7 bases. The CDR3 runs 13 residues. The germline V gene encodes CDR1 MNHEY and CDR2 SMNVEV (reference sequence). V trimming: 3 bases; J trimming: 7 bases; junction bases outside the gene matches: 5.

The chain is built from TRBV15 and TRBJ2-3, with D maybe TRBD2 (5 bases). Trimming removed 5 bases from V and 4 bases from J, with 16 bases in between. The V gene's germline CDR1 is LNHNV and CDR2 YYDKDF (reference sequence). The CDR3 totals 15 residues. Here the CDR3 reads CATSGETIRSDTQYF. In DNA form, the CDR3 reads TGTGCCACCAGCGGTGAGACTATTAGATCAGATACGCAGTATTTT.

Only a few counts were recorded for this clonotype. The rearrangement joins TRBV7-6 to TRBJ2-7, with D perhaps given as TRBD1 or TRBD2 (6 bases each). V was shortened by 4 bases and J by 4 bases, with 14 bases between the two germline ends. The CDR3 totals 14 residues. Germline-derived CDR1 and CDR2 are SGHVS and FNYEAQ. The DNA of the CDR3 is TGTGCCAGCAGCTCACAGGGTGGAGGGTACGAGCAGTACTTC. Its protein is CASSSQGGGYEQYF.

V and J are TRBV12-3 or TRBV12-4 and TRBJ1-1; 10 bases line up with TRBD1. The CDR3 is made up of 16 amino acids. Losses at the gene ends were 6 bases for V and 6 bases for J; bases not matched to a gene: 13. CDR3 DNA sequence: TGTGCCAGCAGAACCACCGGGACAGGGGTATTCTCTGAAGCTTTCTTT. It encodes CASRTTGTGVFSEAFF.

The rearrangement joins TRBV29-1 to TRBJ2-1; 9 bases are a match to TRBD2. In germline, CDR1 is SQVTM, CDR2 ANQGSEA. The CDR3 has 15 amino acids. J was trimmed by 8 bases and V by 6 bases; bases with no gene match: 14. The CDR3: CSVGPASGMGHEQFF. The CDR3 DNA reads TGCAGCGTCGGGCCGGCTAGCGGGATGGGCCATGAGCAGTTCTTC.

This clonotype was observed a few times. The genes are TRBV18 and TRBJ2-5; the D is unclear. Germline V CDR1 and CDR2: KGHSH, LQKENI. Trimming stripped 0 bases from V and 2 bases from J, with 10 bases between. The CDR3 loop spans 15 amino acids. Here the CDR3 reads CASSPPMPLQETQYF. The CDR3 region has the DNA TGTGCCAGCTCACCACCGATGCCCCTGCAAGAGACCCAGTACTTC.

V is TRBV29-1 and J is TRBJ2-1, with 12 positions matching TRBD2. The J segment lost 6 bases and the V segment lost 6 bases, leaving 3 bases of the junction unmatched. Germline V gene lookup returns CDR1 SQVTM and CDR2 ANQGSEA. The CDR3 length is 13 residues. DNA for the CDR3: TGCAGCGTAGTGACTAGCGGGAGCAATGAGCAGTTCTTC. Translation: CSVVTSGSNEQFF.

This clonotype was found many times. J is TRBJ2-2 and V is TRBV20-1; 8 bases agree with TRBD1. The CDR3 consists of 13 residues. V dropped 5 bases and J dropped 7; count of bases not matched to a gene: 6. CDR1 is DFQATT, CDR2 SNEGSKA, per germline (reference sequence). The CDR3 sequence is CSAEDREGGELFF. In nucleotides, the CDR3 is TGCAGTGCTGAGGACAGGGAAGGCGGGGAGCTGTTTTTT.

To note about this clonotype: One base away lies a much larger clone, so this may be a sequencing read error. As the CDR3 is not closed by the conserved phenylalanine or tryptophan, this likely results from a read error. The rearrangement links TRBV6-5 to TRBJ2-7, with a tentative D call TRBD2 (5 bases). This CDR3 has 11 residues. V was shortened by 6 bases and J by 7 bases, with 10 bases between the two germline ends. Per germline, CDR1 MNHEY and CDR2 SVGAGI. For the CDR3, the DNA is TGTGCCAGCAGCCGGTCGGGGGAGCAGTACTAC. Translated, it gives CASSRSGEQYY.

This clonotype occurred many times. This sequence joins TRBV11-2 and TRBJ2-5, with D possibly being TRBD1 (6 bases). This CDR3 is 13 amino acids long. Germline CDR1 is SGHAT and CDR2 is FQNNGV. V was shortened by 5 bases and J by 5 bases, with 12 bases between the two germline ends. CDR3: CASSPQGSETQYF. The CDR3 coding sequence is TGTGCCAGCAGCCCACAGGGCTCCGAGACCCAGTACTTC.

Many counts were recorded for this clonotype. The CDR3 DNA reads as TGTGCCAGCAGCTTACCCCCTGTACATTTT. Protein: CASSLPPVHF. The genes are TRBV11-2 and TRBJ1-5, with unresolved D. The CDR3 covers 10 residues. Germline V gene data show CDR1 as SGHAT and CDR2 as FQNNGV. Deletions cut 2 bases from V and 16 bases from J, with 9 bases between.

This clonotype occurred a few times. This chain links TRBV19 with TRBJ1-5; 10 bases match TRBD1. CDR1 is LNHDA, CDR2 SQIVND, per germline (reference sequence). The CDR3 consists of 16 residues. V gave up 7 bases and J gave up 5 bases; unmatched junction bases: 11. The CDR3 protein is CASTTRQGANDQPQHF. DNA for the CDR3: TGTGCCAGTACCACGAGACAGGGGGCGAACGATCAGCCCCAGCATTTT.

This clonotype was counted many times. The chain combines TRBV18 with TRBJ1-5, with D uncertain. CDR3 length equals 15 residues. The V gene's germline CDR1 is KGHSH and CDR2 LQKENI. V was pared by 3 bases and J by 5 bases, with 14 bases between. The CDR3 DNA reads as TGTGCCAGCTCACCTCACGGCGGCCGGGATCAGCCCCAGCATTTT. Protein product: CASSPHGGRDQPQHF.